These T cell receptor beta chains were read from a single sample in a study of blood T cell repertoires in COVID-19. Assay: immunoSEQ multiplex PCR; the TCRdb copy retains only in-frame clones and omits some. The sample records approximately 57,000 clones, roughly 84% being singletons. The specimen sequenced was peripheral blood. The source of these receptors is a middle-aged man with active COVID-19. Each CDR3 is given with its conserved first and last residue. A D gene is named only where the DNA matches it firmly. Clone size appears in some rows only: once, few, many, or a class for an expanded clone.

v_gene,d_gene,abundance,j_gene,CDR3nt,CDR3aa
TRBV28,TRBD1,.,TRBJ2-1,TGTGCCAGCAGTGACAGGGCCTCCTACAATGAGCAGTTCTTC,CASSDRASYNEQFF
TRBV5-5,TRBD2,few,TRBJ2-7,TGTGCCAGCAGCTTGGATGGGACTAACACCGCCTACGAGCAGTACTTC,CASSLDGTNTAYEQYF
TRBV27,TRBD2,.,TRBJ2-4,TGTGCCAGCAGTTTAAGGTCGGGAGGGGGGACCAAAAACATTCAGTACTTC,CASSLRSGGGTKNIQYF
TRBV24-1,.,.,TRBJ2-3,TGTGCCACCAGTGTAAGGGAGTTCGGCACAGATACGCAGTATTTT,CATSVREFGTDTQYF
TRBV27,.,.,TRBJ2-2,TGTGCCAGCAGTCCGGAGGGGCGTGCCGGGGAGCTGTTTTTT,CASSPEGRAGELFF
TRBV28,TRBD2,.,TRBJ2-3,TGTGCCAGCAGTGTCACAGGACTAGCGGGAGTCTCAGATACGCAGTATTTT,CASSVTGLAGVSDTQYF
TRBV30,TRBD1,.,TRBJ1-1,TGTGCCTGGAGTACAGGGGTCGGCACTGAAGCTTTCTTT,CAWSTGVGTEAFF
TRBV28,.,.,TRBJ2-1,TGTGCCAGCAGTTTCGACAGCTACAATGAGCAGTTCTTC,CASSFDSYNEQFF
TRBV29-1,TRBD1,.,TRBJ1-6,TGCAGCGTCAGACAGGGGGCTGGTGGTAATTCACCCCTCCACTTT,CSVRQGAGGNSPLHF
TRBV28,.,.,TRBJ2-3,TGTGCCAGCAGGGGGGCAGGATTTAGCACAGATACGCAGTATTTT,CASRGAGFSTDTQYF
TRBV18,.,.,TRBJ2-1,TGTGCCAGCTCACCCGGCAGGGTGGGCAATGAGCAGTTCTTC,CASSPGRVGNEQFF
TRBV27,TRBD2,.,TRBJ2-3,TGTGCCAGCGGTGGACTAGCGGGAGGGGTAGATACGCAGTATTTT,CASGGLAGGVDTQYF
TRBV9,TRBD2,.,TRBJ2-1,TGTGCCAGCAGCGTATTTAGCGGGAGGGCCAATGTGGATGAGCAGTTCTTC,CASSVFSGRANVDEQFF
TRBV5-1,.,.,TRBJ2-7,TGCGCCAGCAGCTCGTATAGCGGAGGCTCCTACGAGCAGTACTTC,CASSSYSGGSYEQYF
TRBV6-5,.,.,TRBJ2-5,TGTGCCAGCAGCCCCAGGACTGTATTACAAGAGACCCAGTACTTC,CASSPRTVLQETQYF
TRBV9,.,once,TRBJ2-5,TGTGCCAGCAGCGTAGGATCCCATCAGGAGACCCAGTACTTC,CASSVGSHQETQYF
TRBV27,.,.,TRBJ2-7,TGTGCCAGCAGTTTGAGGGGGAAGGGTTACGAGCAGTACTTC,CASSLRGKGYEQYF
TRBV18,TRBD1,once,TRBJ2-7,TGTGCCAGCTCACCCCCCGGGACAGGGGTATTATACGAGCAGTACTTC,CASSPPGTGVLYEQYF